The TCR beta chain under discussion was sequenced for a study of T cell responses to AZD1222 COVID-19 vaccine (dated by TCRdb to the early 2020s). General notes on the study: Because spike-specific TCR depth and breadth did not differ between the two schedules, AZD1222 recipients who got a second dose at roughly 4 weeks were pooled with those who got a second dose at roughly 12 weeks. TCR sequencing covered about 230 trial participants: around 210 given two doses of AZD1222 and 26 given two doses of MenACWY control vaccine. Enrollment into the trials was organized by age into subgroups of 18-55, 56-69 and 70-plus years, and those subgroups contained roughly 150, 30 and 60 TCR-sequenced participants, respectively. Overall study results and their limits: Participants were mostly white British, with more females than males. The authors suggested clonal diversity may have been underestimated. In the small 56-69-year group, the increase in depth fell short of significance, most likely because of low power. No day 14 peak-response samples were available, so repertoires were characterized only after the peak T cell response. CD4 TCRs associated with the vaccine covered the entire spike protein, and the dominant responses were in regions 160-218 and 743-854. Conclusions about previously exposed vaccinees were limited because only 5 or 6 AZD1222 recipients were SARS-CoV-2 seropositive at baseline. After two AZD1222 doses, both the breadth and the depth of spike-specific TCRs were significantly higher than at day 0 and than in MenACWY recipients. Epitopes outside the regions mutated in the B.1.351 and B.1.1.7 variants were reportedly recognized by nearly half of the unique spike-specific TCRs.

Sample time point, as interpreted from the label and publication: baseline before first vaccination. Vaccinee samples came from UK trials COV001 and COV002, including a single-blind randomized controlled phase 2/3 trial of AZD1222 (ChAdOx1 nCoV-19) in healthy adults. For TCRbeta chain sequencing, PBMC samples from trial participants were taken at day 0 and at day 28 after the second dose. From the germline V gene, CDR1 is ENHRY and CDR2 is SYGVKD. V has 7 bases trimmed and J has 8 bases trimmed; junction bases matching no gene number 5. The CDR3 runs 13 residues from the cysteine to the phenylalanine. CDR3 DNA only is kept here, 39 bases in frame from base 1. In regard to this clone: This clone's antigen is unknown. Base quality data are lacking; no much larger clone is found one base away.

The CDR3 regions of human TCRbeta chains were subjected to immunosequencing. Per the source publication's procedure: TCRs in the repertoires were compared against a reference library of SARS-CoV-2-specific TCRs that had been generated with the MIRA antigen-specificity platform. Breadth was defined as the fraction of unique TCRs that were SARS-CoV-2-associated. Depth was defined as the fraction of total T cells that were SARS-CoV-2-associated. Each spike-specific TCR was assigned to its reactive spike region and to a CD4 or CD8 class using the MIRA data. Log10-transformed breadth and depth values were compared by one-way ANOVA with Sidak's multiple comparisons tests. Drawn from immuneACCESS, this table holds only the in-frame rearrangements with V and J called that TCRdb kept. Clones are partly lost; checked studies trace under half to an unresolved V gene and leave the rest unexplained. Clone size and V and J calls were adopted from that table, with D and trimming inferred from the DNA. The table for this sample lists some 97,000 clones; approximately 90% of them were counted only once. 3% to 3.5% of the sample belongs to the ten largest clones.

This sequence uses TRBV10-3 and TRBJ1-6; TRBD1 agrees with 7 junctional bases. This clonotype was sampled from an adult in good health. This material consisted of peripheral blood, taken on day 0 of AZD1222 vaccination. CDR3 sequence: CAIKGTVDSPLHF. The sequenced DNA is TGTGCCATCAAAGGGACAGTAGATTCACCCCTCCACTTT.